This T cell receptor (beta chain) is drawn from a study of lymphopenia after photon versus proton radiotherapy. Study-level points and caveats: Proton therapy kept repertoires fairly stable, unlike photons, which gained effector/memory cells.

As regards this clone: Antigen unknown.

The CDR3 loop spans 15 amino acids. Looked up from germline, CDR1 is LNHDA and CDR2 is SQIVND (reference sequence). The germline V and J ends were trimmed by 3 bases and 5 bases, with 13 bases remaining between them. Clones were sequenced by immunoSEQ multiplex PCR, and TCRdb holds only the in-frame ones, with some missing. The top ten clones hold about 15% of a sample with about 35,000 clones, about 90% of them seen once. The source is a man in his sixties with cholangiocarcinoma. The V gene is TRBV19, the J gene TRBJ2-2; no firm D call. The source was peripheral blood, collected from a patient treated with photon-based radiotherapy. Written as DNA, the CDR3 is TGTGCCAGTAGTATGGCGGCAACACCAACCGGGGAGCTGTTTTTT. Protein: CASSMAATPTGELFF.